One and the same sample provided the 30 T cell receptor beta chains below, sequenced in a study of shared clonotypes between healthy human individuals. Sequencing was performed with immunoSEQ multiplex PCR; in TCRdb, only in-frame clones are kept and a portion is missing. The repertoire consists of fewer than 400,000 clones, with around 72% occurring once and the leading ten covering around 10%. The sequenced sample was memory CD4+ T cells sorted from blood. The subset was: CD45RA-negative fraction. Source of these receptors: a man under 40 in good health.

Only a few counts were recorded for this clone. The CDR3 DNA reads as TGTGCCAGCTCACCTGGGACTAGCACCTCCGAGCAGTACTTC. It specifies CASSPGTSTSEQYF. The chain joins TRBV18 to TRBJ2-7; 9 nucleotides align to TRBD2. Looked up from germline, CDR1 is KGHSH and CDR2 is LQKENI. The CDR3 consists of 14 residues. The ends lost 3 bases at V and 6 bases at J; junction bases unmatched: 6.

The chain recombines TRBV2 with TRBJ2-2; TRBD1 is a possible D gene (6 bases). Trimming shortened V by 7 bases and J by 0 bases, and 9 bases separated the two germline ends. Germline CDR1 reads SNHLY; CDR2 reads FYNNEI. This CDR3 has 14 amino acids. DNA of the CDR3: TGTGCCAGCAAAGACAGGACGAACACCGGGGAGCTGTTTTTT. Amino acids: CASKDRTNTGELFF.

This clone was recorded once. The CDR3 DNA follows: TGTGCCAGCAGCGTAGATCCCGAAGGCGTGGCCGAGCAGTACTTC. Its protein is CASSVDPEGVAEQYF. V and J are TRBV9 and TRBJ2-7; no clear D. Between the trimmed V and J ends, which lost 0 bases and 6 bases, there was a span of 16 bases. The CDR3 extends over 15 amino acids. Germline V gene data show CDR1 as SGDLS and CDR2 as YYNGEE.

This chain joins TRBV6-6 and TRBJ1-1, with 7 positions matching TRBD1. This CDR3 is 12 amino acids long. Trimming cost V 5 bases and J 8 bases; bases outside gene matches: 5. Germline CDR1 reads MNHNY; CDR2 reads SVGAGI (reference sequence). CDR3 coding DNA: TGTGCCAGCAGTCCGGGGACAGACGAAGCTTTCTTT. The encoded protein is CASSPGTDEAFF.

This clone was recorded only once. The rearrangement uses TRBV7-9 and TRBJ2-1; tentatively, D is TRBD2 (5 bases). This CDR3 is 12 amino acids long. The V end was cut by 5 bases, the J end by 12 bases, with 14 bases between. Germline loops: CDR1 SEHNR, CDR2 FQNEAQ (reference sequence). This CDR3 reads CASSRGLYLQFF. The CDR3 DNA is TGTGCCAGCAGCCGCGGACTGTATCTGCAGTTCTTC.

In its sample, this clone was seen many times. V and J are TRBV2 and TRBJ2-5; maybe TRBD1 (5 bases). Germline CDR1 SNHLY, CDR2 FYNNEI. The CDR3 length is 15 residues. Trimming took 8 bases from V and 3 from J, leaving 19 bases between them. This CDR3 is CASSVGPDREETQYF. The CDR3 region has the DNA TGTGCCAGCTCGGTTGGCCCAGACAGAGAAGAGACCCAGTACTTC.

J is TRBJ1-5 and V is TRBV27; D unresolved. In germline, CDR1 is MNHEY, CDR2 SMNVEV (reference sequence). The CDR3 is 13 residues long. Trimming stripped 5 bases from V and 5 bases from J, with 10 bases between. The CDR3 region has the DNA TGTGCCAGCAGTAAAAAGGGCGATCAGCCCCAGCATTTT. Protein: CASSKKGDQPQHF.

V gene TRBV6-5 combines with J gene TRBJ1-5; D ambiguous. The V and J ends lost 2 bases and 3 bases respectively, with 5 bases between them. The CDR3 has 13 residues. Germline V lookup: CDR1 MNHEY, CDR2 SVGAGI. The CDR3 DNA reads TGTGCCAGCAGTTACAGTTTCAATCAGCCCCAGCATTTT. Protein sequence: CASSYSFNQPQHF.

The chain links TRBV11-2 to TRBJ2-2; 7 bases fit TRBD2. V lost 6 bases to trimming and J lost 5 bases; unmatched junction nucleotides: 6. Per germline, CDR1 SGHAT and CDR2 FQNNGV. The CDR3 loop spans 14 amino acids. The CDR3 DNA sequence: TGTGCCAGCAGATTGACTAGCAGGACCGGGGAGCTGTTTTTT. It codes for CASRLTSRTGELFF. Looking up the rest from reference TRBV11-2 and TRBJ2-2 gives the full variable domain: EAGVAQSPRYKIIEKRQSVAFWCNPISGHATLYWYQQILGQGPKLLIQFQNNGVVDDSQLPKDRFSAERLKGVDSTLKIQPAKLEDSAVYLCASRLTSRTGELFFGEGSRLTVL.

This clone was observed a single time. The chain combines TRBV30 with TRBJ1-5; 10 bases map to TRBD1. Germline V lookup: CDR1 GTSNPN, CDR2 SVGIG (reference sequence). Unmatched junction bases numbered 5, after V lost 0 bases and J lost 6 bases. This CDR3 is 15 amino acids long. This chain's CDR3 is CAWSVRTGGGQPQHF. The CDR3 DNA is TGTGCCTGGAGTGTACGGACAGGGGGAGGTCAGCCCCAGCATTTT.

CDR3 coding DNA: TGTGCTAGTGGTTTGGTATCTCAGGGGTCGAGCACTGAAGCTTTCTTT. It is translated as CASGLVSQGSSTEAFF. The chain couples TRBV12-5 to TRBJ1-1, with D perhaps TRBD1 (6 bases). Trimming stripped 0 bases from V and 4 bases from J, with 15 bases between. The CDR3 has 16 amino acids. Germline CDR1 is LGHNT and CDR2 is FRNRAP.

This chain joins TRBV5-6 and TRBJ2-7, with a weak D call TRBD1 (6 bases). Germline V gene lookup returns CDR1 SGHDT and CDR2 YYEEEE. CDR3 length equals 17 residues. V lost 3 bases, J lost 4 bases, and 23 bases lay in between. DNA of the CDR3: TGTGCCAGCAGCTACAGGGTAGGAGGACTTCGGAGGTACGAGCAGTACTTC. It translates to CASSYRVGGLRRYEQYF.

This chain links TRBV5-6 with TRBJ2-1; D might be TRBD1 (6 bases). The V end was cut by 4 bases, the J end by 7 bases, with 12 bases between. Germline CDR1 is SGHDT and CDR2 is YYEEEE. The CDR3 runs to 13 residues. CDR3 coding DNA: TGTGCCAGCAGCCCTAAGGACAGAAATGAGCAGTTCTTC. Its protein is CASSPKDRNEQFF.

This chain uses TRBV27 with TRBJ2-3; TRBD2 aligns across 8 bases. CDR3 size: 16 residues. CDR1 and CDR2 from the germline V gene are MNHEY and SMNVEV (reference sequence). Trimming at V came to 6 bases and at J to 4 bases, leaving 12 bases not matched to a gene. The CDR3 region is CASSREGLERADTQYF. The CDR3 DNA sequence: TGTGCCAGCAGCCGAGAGGGACTAGAACGTGCAGATACGCAGTATTTT.

The gene calls are TRBV15 and TRBJ2-5; 8 nucleotides align to TRBD2. The CDR3 runs to 14 residues. Germline values: CDR1 LNHNV, CDR2 YYDKDF (reference sequence). With V trimmed by 5 bases and J by 4 bases, 6 bases remained unmatched. Here the CDR3 reads CATSGGTSGETQYF. CDR3 nucleotide sequence: TGTGCCACCAGCGGAGGAACTAGCGGAGAGACCCAGTACTTC.

The count of this clone is one. This chain uses TRBV5-1 with TRBJ2-1, with TRBD2 identical over 10 bases. CDR3 size: 16 residues. Germline lookup yields CDR1 SGHRS and CDR2 YFSETQ. Trimming cost V 4 bases and J 3 bases; bases outside gene matches: 7. This CDR3 is CASSATSGTLYNEQFF. CDR3 in DNA: TGCGCCAGCAGCGCAACTAGCGGGACCCTCTACAATGAGCAGTTCTTC.

The genes are TRBV5-1 and TRBJ2-7; D may be TRBD2 (5 bases). Germline CDR1 reads SGHRS; CDR2 reads YFSETQ. This CDR3 comprises 15 residues. Between the trimmed V and J ends, which lost 0 bases and 6 bases, there was a span of 16 bases. DNA for the CDR3: TGCGCCAGCAGCTTGGTTAACGGACTGAGAGGCGAGCAGTACTTC. Its translation: CASSLVNGLRGEQYF.

The genes are TRBV7-3 and TRBJ2-2, with D possibly being TRBD2 (6 bases). CDR1 is SGHTA, CDR2 FQGTGA, per germline. The V end lost 3 bases, the J end lost 5 bases, and 7 bases lay between the germline ends. This CDR3 contains 13 residues. Written as DNA, the CDR3 is TGTGCCAGCAGCTTCGGGGGAACCGGGGAGCTGTTTTTT. Its protein product is CASSFGGTGELFF.

This chain connects TRBV6-5 to TRBJ2-1, with TRBD2 identical over 11 bases. The CDR3 covers 15 residues. Germline-derived CDR1 and CDR2 are MNHEY and SVGAGI. With 8 bases clipped from V and 4 bases from J, the junction kept 7 bases outside the gene matches. The CDR3 loop reads CASGRSGRAYNEQFF. The CDR3 region has the DNA TGTGCCAGCGGCCGTAGCGGGAGGGCGTACAATGAGCAGTTCTTC.

The chain joins TRBV5-1 to TRBJ2-5; perhaps D is TRBD1 or TRBD2 (5 bases each). Germline V gene sequence: CDR1 SGHRS, CDR2 YFSETQ. The CDR3 covers 15 residues. V shed 4 bases and J shed 2 bases, with 15 bases lying between them. CDR3 region: CASSRDVRSQETQYF. DNA of the CDR3: TGCGCCAGCAGCCGGGACGTTCGCTCACAAGAGACCCAGTACTTC. The full variable domain, with the rest looked up from reference TRBV5-1 and TRBJ2-5, is KAGVTQTPRYLIKTRGQQVTLSCSPISGHRSVSWYQQTPGQGLQFLFEYFSETQRNKGNFPGRFSGRQFSNSRSEMNVSTLELGDSALYLCASSRDVRSQETQYFGPGTRLLVL.

The gene calls are TRBV4-2 and TRBJ2-1, with D unclear. The CDR3 has 13 residues. V lost 7 bases and J 7 bases, leaving 14 bases between the germline ends. Germline V gene lookup returns CDR1 LGHNA and CDR2 YNFKEQ. In DNA form, the CDR3 reads TGTGCCAGCAAAAACACCTTTAGAAATGAGCAGTTCTTC. Protein product: CASKNTFRNEQFF.

The rearrangement links TRBV18 to TRBJ1-2; 11 nucleotides line up with TRBD1. Germline V CDR1 and CDR2: KGHSH, LQKENI. This CDR3 is built from 20 residues. V lost 1 base to trimming and J lost 4 bases; unmatched junction nucleotides: 17. The CDR3 DNA reads as TGTGCCAGCTCACCACTGTCCGAGTGGACAGGGGGCAAGGAGGTCTATGGCTACACCTTC. Protein sequence: CASSPLSEWTGGKEVYGYTF.

The chain combines TRBV7-2 with TRBJ2-7, with 7 bases identical to TRBD2. The CDR3 consists of 14 residues. The germline gives CDR1 SGHTA, CDR2 FQGNSA. The V segment lost 1 base and the J segment 12 bases; nucleotides outside the gene matches: 12. CDR3 in amino acids: CASSLGRAGALMYF. The CDR3 nucleotides are TGTGCCAGCAGCTTAGGTAGGGCGGGAGCCCTAATGTACTTC.

This chain uses TRBV4-1 with TRBJ2-7; D unresolved. V was shortened by 3 bases and J by 3 bases, with 12 bases between the two germline ends. This CDR3 contains 14 residues. The germline V gene has CDR1 MGHRA and CDR2 YSYEKL. CDR3 in amino acids: CASSQGGPNYEQYF. CDR3 in DNA: TGCGCCAGCAGCCAGGGCGGACCAAACTACGAGCAGTACTTC.

This chain connects TRBV7-3 to TRBJ2-7; TRBD1 aligns across 8 bases. The CDR3 loop spans 14 amino acids. Germline CDR1 is SGHTA and CDR2 is FQGTGA. V lost 5 bases to trimming and J lost 4 bases; unmatched junction nucleotides: 7. The CDR3: CASSLRDRSYEQYF. CDR3 coding DNA: TGTGCCAGCAGCCTCCGGGACAGGTCTTACGAGCAGTACTTC.

The CDR3 here is CASRRAGTEQFF. The DNA of the CDR3 is TGTGCCAGCAGGCGGGCCGGGACTGAGCAGTTCTTC. The chain joins TRBV6-6 to TRBJ2-1; D tentatively reads TRBD1 or TRBD2 (5 bases each). Germline CDR1 and CDR2: MNHNY and SVGAGI (reference sequence). Between the trimmed V and J ends, which lost 6 bases and 9 bases, there was a span of 12 bases. The CDR3 loop spans 12 amino acids.

CDR3: CASSSSQGAEEFF. The CDR3 DNA sequence: TGTGCCAGCAGCTCGTCACAGGGGGCGGAGGAGTTCTTC. The rearrangement joins TRBV5-4 to TRBJ2-1, with 9 bases lining up with TRBD1. The junction had 9 bases not matched to a gene; V was cut back by 3 bases and J by 14 bases. The CDR3 length is 13 residues. The germline CDR1 and CDR2 sequences are SGHNT and YYREEE (reference sequence).

V usage is TRBV4-3 and J usage is TRBJ2-5, with D perhaps matching TRBD2 (5 bases). CDR3 length equals 15 residues. Trimming removed 0 bases at V and 0 bases at J, with 8 bases between. Germline CDR1 reads LGHNA; CDR2 reads YSLEER. Here the CDR3 DNA reads TGCGCCAGCAGCCAAGAATGGAGGTACCAAGAGACCCAGTACTTC. It is translated as CASSQEWRYQETQYF.

The chain carries TRBV18 and TRBJ2-5; possibly TRBD1 for D (6 bases). Trimming removed 3 bases from V and 2 bases from J, with 10 bases in between. In germline, CDR1 is KGHSH, CDR2 LQKENI. CDR3 size: 14 residues. The CDR3 DNA reads TGTGCCAGCTCACCGGACAGACAACAAGAGACCCAGTACTTC. As protein: CASSPDRQQETQYF.

The V call is TRBV6-1, the J call TRBJ2-5, with D uncertain. This CDR3 has 12 amino acids. Germline assignment: CDR1 MNHNS and CDR2 SASEGT. Trimming stripped 5 bases from V and 7 bases from J, with 11 bases between. The CDR3 DNA sequence: TGTGCCAGCAGTTTTAGGAGTGGGACCCAGTACTTC. It is translated as CASSFRSGTQYF.